This TCR beta chain is drawn from a study of CD8+CD57+ T cells in acquired aplastic anemia. Whole-study context: Sorted CD4+ and CD8+ cells yielded DNA averaging approximately 3 ug.

Whole-study results and caveats: Nearly 30 was the count of CD8+ CDR3 sequences that patients shared with controls.

The length of the CDR3 is 14 residues. Germline assignment: CDR1 LNHNV and CDR2 YYDKDF (reference sequence). The use of genomic DNA as template underpinned the TCR beta VDJ and CDR3 profiling. TCRdb fed the reads into MiXCR, producing one record per CDR3 protein. Of fewer than 300,000 distinct CDR3 sequences listed, approximately 82% are singletons. In patients chosen for sequencing, flow cytometry had shown CD8+CD57+ cell expansion. The patients all had a severe acquired aplastic anemia diagnosis. For this clonotype: The antigen remains undetermined.

V gene TRBV15 combines with J gene TRBJ2-3, with D unclear. The DNA end is more similar to TRBJ2-5, so the J call may be wrong. Sample: sorted CD4+, CD8+, or CD8+CD57+ T cells (not recorded which) from PBMCs. The TCR originated in a human donor with aplastic anemia. Here the CDR3 DNA reads TGTGCCACCAGCAGGGCCTGCAGCCCAGAGACCCAGTACTTC. Its translation is CATSRACSPETQYF.